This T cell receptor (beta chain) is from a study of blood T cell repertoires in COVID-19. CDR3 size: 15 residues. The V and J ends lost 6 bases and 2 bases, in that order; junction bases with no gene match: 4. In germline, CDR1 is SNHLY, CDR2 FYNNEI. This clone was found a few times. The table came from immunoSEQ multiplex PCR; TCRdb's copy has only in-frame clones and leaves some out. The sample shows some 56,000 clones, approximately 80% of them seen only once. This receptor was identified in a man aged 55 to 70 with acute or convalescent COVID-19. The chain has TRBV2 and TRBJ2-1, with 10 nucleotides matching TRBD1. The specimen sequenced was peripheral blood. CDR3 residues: CASRGDRGTYNEQFF. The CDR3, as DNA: TGTGCCAGCAGGGGGGACAGGGGCACCTACAATGAGCAGTTCTTC.